A single T cell receptor beta chain is shown here with its context. These data come from a study of CD8 T cells in Susac syndrome. The V end was cut by 0 bases, the J end by 7 bases, with 19 bases between. The CDR3 runs to 16 residues. The germline gives CDR1 SGHRS, CDR2 YFSETQ. Reverse transcription of about 0.5 to 1 ug RNA was carried out with random hexamers. One entry per CDR3 protein results from TCRdb running MiXCR on the immunoSEQ multiplex PCR reads. The sample records 150,000 to 200,000 distinct CDR3 sequences, roughly 93% being singletons. This TCR was sampled from a human donor in good health. This sequence joins TRBV5-1 and TRBJ1-2; D gene ambiguous. Specimen: CD4+ T cells from PBMCs. This CDR3 reads CASSLDALGGNGGYTF. The CDR3 nucleotides are TGCGCCAGCAGCTTGGATGCCCTCGGAGGGAACGGTGGCTACACCTTC. Full variable domain (missing parts from reference TRBV5-1 and TRBJ1-2): KAGVTQTPRYLIKTRGQQVTLSCSPISGHRSVSWYQQTPGQGLQFLFEYFSETQRNKGNFPGRFSGRQFSNSRSEMNVSTLELGDSALYLCASSLDALGGNGGYTFGSGTRLTVV.